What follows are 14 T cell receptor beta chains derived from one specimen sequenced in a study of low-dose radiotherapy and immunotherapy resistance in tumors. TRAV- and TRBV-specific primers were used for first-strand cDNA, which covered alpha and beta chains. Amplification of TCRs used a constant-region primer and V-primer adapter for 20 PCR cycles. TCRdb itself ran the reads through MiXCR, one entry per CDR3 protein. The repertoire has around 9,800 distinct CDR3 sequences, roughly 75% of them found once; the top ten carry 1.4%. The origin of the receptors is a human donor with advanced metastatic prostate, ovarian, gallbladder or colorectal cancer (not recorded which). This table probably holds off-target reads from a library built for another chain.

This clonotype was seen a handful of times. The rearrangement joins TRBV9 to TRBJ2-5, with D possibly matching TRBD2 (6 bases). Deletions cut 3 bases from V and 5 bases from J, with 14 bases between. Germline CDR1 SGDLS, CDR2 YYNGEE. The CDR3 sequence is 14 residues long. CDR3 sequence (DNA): TGTGCCAGCAGCGGGGGACTCCCTCGGGAGACCCAGTACTTC. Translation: CASSGGLPRETQYF.

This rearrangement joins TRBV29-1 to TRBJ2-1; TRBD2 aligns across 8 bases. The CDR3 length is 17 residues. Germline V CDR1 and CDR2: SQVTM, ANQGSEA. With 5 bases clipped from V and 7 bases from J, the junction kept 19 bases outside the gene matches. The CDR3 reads CSVRQGYLAGLGNEQFF. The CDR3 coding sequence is TGCAGCGTTCGGCAGGGCTACCTAGCGGGCCTAGGAAATGAGCAGTTCTTC.

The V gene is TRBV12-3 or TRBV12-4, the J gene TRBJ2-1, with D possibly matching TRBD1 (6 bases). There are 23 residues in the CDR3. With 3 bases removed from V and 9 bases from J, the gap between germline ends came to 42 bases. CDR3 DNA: TGTGCCAGCAGTTTTCCGCGGCCCGGGACAAAAAATAGCGAACTATACTCTCGGGGTGAGCAGTTCTTC. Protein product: CASSFPRPGTKNSELYSRGEQFF.

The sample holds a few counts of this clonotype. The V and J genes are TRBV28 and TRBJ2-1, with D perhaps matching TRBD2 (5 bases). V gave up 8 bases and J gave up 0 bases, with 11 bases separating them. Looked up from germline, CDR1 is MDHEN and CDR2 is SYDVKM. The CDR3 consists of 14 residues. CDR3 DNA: TGTGCCAGCCTTAGCGCTAGCTCCTACAATGAGCAGTTCTTC. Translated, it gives CASLSASSYNEQFF.

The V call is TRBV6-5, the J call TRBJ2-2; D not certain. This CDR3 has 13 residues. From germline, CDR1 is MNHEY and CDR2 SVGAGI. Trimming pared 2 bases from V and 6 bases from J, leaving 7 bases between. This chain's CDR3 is CASSYGEAGELFF. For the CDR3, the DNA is TGTGCCAGCAGTTACGGGGAAGCCGGGGAGCTGTTTTTT.

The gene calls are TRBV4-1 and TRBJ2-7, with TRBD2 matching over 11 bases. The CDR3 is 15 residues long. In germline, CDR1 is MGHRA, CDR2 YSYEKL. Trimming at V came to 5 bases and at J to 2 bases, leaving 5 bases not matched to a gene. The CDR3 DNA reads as TGCGCCAGCAGCAGGGGGACTAGCGGAGCCTACGAGCAGTACTTC. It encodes CASSRGTSGAYEQYF.

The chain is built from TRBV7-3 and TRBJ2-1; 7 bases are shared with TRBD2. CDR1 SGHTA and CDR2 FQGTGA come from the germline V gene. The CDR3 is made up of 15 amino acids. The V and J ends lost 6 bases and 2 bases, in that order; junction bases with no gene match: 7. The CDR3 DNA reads TGTGCCAGCAGTCAAGGGGCGGGAGCCTACAATGAGCAGTTCTTC. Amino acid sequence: CASSQGAGAYNEQFF.

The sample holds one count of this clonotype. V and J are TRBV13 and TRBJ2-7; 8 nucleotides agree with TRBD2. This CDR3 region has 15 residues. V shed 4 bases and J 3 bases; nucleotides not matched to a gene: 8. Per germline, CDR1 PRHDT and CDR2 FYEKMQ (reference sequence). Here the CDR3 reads CASSSTSGSDYEQYF. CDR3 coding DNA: TGTGCCAGCAGCTCTACTAGCGGTTCGGACTACGAGCAGTACTTC.

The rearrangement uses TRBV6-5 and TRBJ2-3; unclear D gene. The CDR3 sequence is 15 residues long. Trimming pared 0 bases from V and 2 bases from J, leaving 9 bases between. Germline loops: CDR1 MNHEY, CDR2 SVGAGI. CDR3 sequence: CASSYSGSPTDTQYF. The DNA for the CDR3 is TGTGCCAGCAGTTACTCCGGTAGTCCCACAGATACGCAGTATTTT.

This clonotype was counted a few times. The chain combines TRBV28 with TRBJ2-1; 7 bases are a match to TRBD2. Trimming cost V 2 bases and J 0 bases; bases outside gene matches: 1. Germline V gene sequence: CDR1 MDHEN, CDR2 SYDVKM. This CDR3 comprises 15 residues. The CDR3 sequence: CASSLGGSSYNEQFF. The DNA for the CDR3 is TGTGCCAGCAGTTTAGGCGGGAGCTCCTACAATGAGCAGTTCTTC.

The CDR3 spells CASSPRGYEQYF. The CDR3 DNA reads as TGTGCCAGCAGCCCCCGCGGCTACGAGCAGTACTTC. The genes are TRBV7-3 and TRBJ2-7; no definite D call. CDR3 length: 12 amino acids. V was shortened by 5 bases and J by 3 bases, with 8 bases between the two germline ends. Germline CDR1 is SGHTA and CDR2 is FQGTGA.

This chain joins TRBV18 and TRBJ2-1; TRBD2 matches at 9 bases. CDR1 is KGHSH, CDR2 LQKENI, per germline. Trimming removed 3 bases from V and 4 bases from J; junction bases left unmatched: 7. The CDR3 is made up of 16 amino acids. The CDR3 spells CASSPTAGGTYNEQFF. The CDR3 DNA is TGTGCCAGCTCACCTACCGCGGGAGGGACGTACAATGAGCAGTTCTTC.

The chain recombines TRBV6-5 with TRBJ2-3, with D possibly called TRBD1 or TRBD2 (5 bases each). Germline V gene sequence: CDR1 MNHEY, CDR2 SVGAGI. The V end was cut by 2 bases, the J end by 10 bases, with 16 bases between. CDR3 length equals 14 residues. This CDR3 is CASSYNSGTQAQYF. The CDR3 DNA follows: TGTGCCAGCAGTTACAATTCAGGGACCCAGGCGCAGTATTTT.

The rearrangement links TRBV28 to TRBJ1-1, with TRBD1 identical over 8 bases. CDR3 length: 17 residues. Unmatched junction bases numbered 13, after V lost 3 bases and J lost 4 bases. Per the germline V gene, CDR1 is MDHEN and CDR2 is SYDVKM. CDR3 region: CASSFWGLMTGVTEAFF. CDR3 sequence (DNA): TGTGCCAGCAGTTTTTGGGGGCTCATGACAGGGGTCACTGAAGCTTTCTTT.